The present TCR beta chain was sequenced within a study of a mutant IDH1 vaccine in newly diagnosed glioma. Notes on the study in general: Of all patients, 85% to 95% showed vaccine-induced immune responses.

In the case of this clone: Its target is unknown.

Noted time point: week 5, during vaccination. Every vaccination contained 300 ug of the mutant IDH1 20-mer peptide and was paired with topical imiquimod. The donors' diagnosis was new WHO grade 3 or 4 astrocytoma that was IDH1-mutant and ATRX-lost. The V gene lost 1 base and the J gene lost 5 bases, with 23 bases spanning the gap. The CDR3 spans 18 residues. Per germline, CDR1 MNHEY and CDR2 SMNVEV (reference sequence). Measured with immunoSEQ multiplex PCR; TCRdb has only the in-frame clones, and not every one. The sample records roughly 60,000 clones, 84% being singletons. The gene calls are TRBV27 and TRBJ1-2; TRBD1 might be the D (5 bases). The clonotype originates from a woman aged 45 to 65 with glioma. The input for sequencing was PBMCs, taken from a glioma patient whose treatment included an IDH1 peptide vaccine. The CDR3 spells CASSLYDPQWGKRYGYTF. CDR3 coding DNA: TGTGCCAGCAGTTTATACGACCCCCAGTGGGGGAAGCGGTATGGCTACACCTTC.